This T cell receptor (beta chain) comes out of a study of shared clonotypes between healthy human individuals. All donors were healthy HIV-negative adults lacking recent acute infections or vaccinations. Caucasian adults living in Nashville, Tennessee, provided all samples. Partitioning of CD4+ cells yielded a CD45RA+ naive subset and a CD45RA-negative memory subset. It was 200 ng DNA, about 30,000 T cell genomes, that sorted-subset replicate PCRs used. TCRdb's copy holds only in-frame clones and misses some; the assay was immunoSEQ multiplex PCR. This sample carries about 1.5 million clones, 95% to 99% of them seen once, and the ten largest clones take roughly 0.42%. The germline V gene encodes CDR1 SGHNT and CDR2 YENEEA. The CDR3 runs to 16 residues. The V and J ends lost 5 bases and 0 bases, in that order; junction bases with no gene match: 4.

The V call is TRBV11-3, the J call TRBJ2-6; 7 positions agree with TRBD2. Sequencing input: naive CD4+ T cells sorted from blood. Subset denoted: CD45RA+ positively selected. The TCR sequence derives from a man aged 30-40 years in good health. This CDR3 reads CASSATSDSGANVLTF. The CDR3 DNA is TGTGCCAGCAGCGCCACTAGCGACTCTGGGGCCAACGTCCTGACTTTC.